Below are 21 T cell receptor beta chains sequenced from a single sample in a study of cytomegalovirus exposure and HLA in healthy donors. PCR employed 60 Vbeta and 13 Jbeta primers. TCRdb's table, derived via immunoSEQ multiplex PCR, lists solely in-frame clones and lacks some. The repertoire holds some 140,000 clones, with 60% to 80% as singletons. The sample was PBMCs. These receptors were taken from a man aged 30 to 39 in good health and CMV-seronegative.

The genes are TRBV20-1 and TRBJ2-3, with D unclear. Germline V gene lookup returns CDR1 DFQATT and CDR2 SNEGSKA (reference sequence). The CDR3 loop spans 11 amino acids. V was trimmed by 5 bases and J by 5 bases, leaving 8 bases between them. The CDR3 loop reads CSAPRGDTQYF. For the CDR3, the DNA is TGCAGTGCTCCCCGCGGAGATACGCAGTATTTT.

DNA of the CDR3: TGTGCCTGGAGTGTATTCGGACAGGGGGCGCAGGGAGAGACCCAGTACTTC. It translates to CAWSVFGQGAQGETQYF. The V and J genes are TRBV30 and TRBJ2-5; TRBD1 matches at 11 bases. The ends lost 0 bases at V and 4 bases at J; junction bases unmatched: 10. CDR1 and CDR2 (germline): GTSNPN, SVGIG (reference sequence). The CDR3 is 17 residues long.

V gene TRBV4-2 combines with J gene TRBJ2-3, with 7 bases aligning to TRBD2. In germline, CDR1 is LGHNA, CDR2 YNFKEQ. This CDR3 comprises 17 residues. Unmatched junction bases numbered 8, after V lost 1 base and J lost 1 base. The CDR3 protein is CASSQVGSLAGTDTQYF. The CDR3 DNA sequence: TGTGCCAGCAGCCAAGTAGGTAGTCTAGCGGGCACAGATACGCAGTATTTT.

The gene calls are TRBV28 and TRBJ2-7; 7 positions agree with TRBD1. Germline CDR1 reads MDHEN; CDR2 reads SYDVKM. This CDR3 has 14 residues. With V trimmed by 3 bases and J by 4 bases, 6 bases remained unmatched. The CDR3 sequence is CASSFGTAIYEQYF. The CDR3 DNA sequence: TGTGCCAGCAGTTTCGGGACAGCGATTTACGAGCAGTACTTC.

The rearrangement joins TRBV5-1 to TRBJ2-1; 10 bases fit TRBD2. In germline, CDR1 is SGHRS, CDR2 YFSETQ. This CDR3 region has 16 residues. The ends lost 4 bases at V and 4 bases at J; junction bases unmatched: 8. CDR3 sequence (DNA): TGCGCCAGCAGCAAAGGACTAGCGGTATTTTACAATGAGCAGTTCTTC. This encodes CASSKGLAVFYNEQFF.

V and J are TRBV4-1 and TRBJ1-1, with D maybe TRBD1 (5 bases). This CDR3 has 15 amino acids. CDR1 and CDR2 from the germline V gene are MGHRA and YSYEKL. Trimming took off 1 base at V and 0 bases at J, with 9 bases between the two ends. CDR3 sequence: CASSQGPGMNTEAFF. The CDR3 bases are TGCGCCAGCAGCCAAGGCCCAGGGATGAACACTGAAGCTTTCTTT.

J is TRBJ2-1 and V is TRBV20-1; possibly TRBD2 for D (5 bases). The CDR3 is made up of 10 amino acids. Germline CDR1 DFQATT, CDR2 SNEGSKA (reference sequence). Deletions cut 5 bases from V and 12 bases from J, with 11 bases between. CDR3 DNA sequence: TGCAGTGCTCCTGACTACCGGCAGTTCTTC. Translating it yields CSAPDYRQFF.

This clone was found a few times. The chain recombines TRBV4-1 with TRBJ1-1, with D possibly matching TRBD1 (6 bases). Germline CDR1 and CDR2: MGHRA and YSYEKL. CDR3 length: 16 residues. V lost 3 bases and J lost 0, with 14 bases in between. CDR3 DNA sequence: TGCGCCAGCAGCCATGCCCGGACAGCCTTGAACACTGAAGCTTTCTTT. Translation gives CASSHARTALNTEAFF.

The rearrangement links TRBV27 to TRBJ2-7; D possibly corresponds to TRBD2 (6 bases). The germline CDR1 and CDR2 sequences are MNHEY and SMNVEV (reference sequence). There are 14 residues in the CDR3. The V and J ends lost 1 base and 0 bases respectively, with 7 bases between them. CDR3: CASSLLGGSYEQYF. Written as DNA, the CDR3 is TGTGCCAGCAGTTTATTGGGGGGCTCCTACGAGCAGTACTTC.

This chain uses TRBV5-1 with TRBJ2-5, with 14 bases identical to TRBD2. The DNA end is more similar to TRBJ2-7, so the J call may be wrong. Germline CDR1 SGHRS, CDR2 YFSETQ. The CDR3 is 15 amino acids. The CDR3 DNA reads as TGCGCCAGCAGCACGGGACTAGCGGGAGTCTACGAGCAGTACTTC. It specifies CASSTGLAGVYEQYF.

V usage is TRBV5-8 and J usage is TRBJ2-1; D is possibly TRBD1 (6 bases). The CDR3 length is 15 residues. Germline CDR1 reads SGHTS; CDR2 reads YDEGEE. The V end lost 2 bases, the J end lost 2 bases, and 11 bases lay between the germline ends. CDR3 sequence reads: CASSFQGTTYNEQFF. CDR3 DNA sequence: TGTGCCAGCAGCTTCCAGGGGACGACCTACAATGAGCAGTTCTTC.

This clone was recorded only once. CDR3 sequence reads: CASSGSDRVYEQFF. The CDR3, as DNA: TGCGCCAGCAGCGGATCGGACAGGGTCTATGAGCAGTTCTTC. The chain joins TRBV5-1 to TRBJ2-1; 8 bases agree with TRBD1. CDR1 is SGHRS and CDR2 is YFSETQ in the germline V gene. This CDR3 is built from 14 residues. J was trimmed by 8 bases and V by 4 bases; bases with no gene match: 8.

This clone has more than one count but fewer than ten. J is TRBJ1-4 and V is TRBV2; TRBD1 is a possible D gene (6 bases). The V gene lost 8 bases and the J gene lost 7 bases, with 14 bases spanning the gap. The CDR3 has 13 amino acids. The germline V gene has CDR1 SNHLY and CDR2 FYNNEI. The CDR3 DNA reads TGTGCCAGCTCCAGGGACATGCGTGAAAAACTGTTTTTT. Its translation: CASSRDMREKLFF. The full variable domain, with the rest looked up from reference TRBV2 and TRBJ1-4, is EPEVTQTPSHQVTQMGQEVILRCVPISNHLYFYWYRQILGQKVEFLVSFYNNEISEKSEIFDDQFSVERPDGSNFTLKIRSTKLEDSAMYFCASSRDMREKLFFGSGTQLSVL.

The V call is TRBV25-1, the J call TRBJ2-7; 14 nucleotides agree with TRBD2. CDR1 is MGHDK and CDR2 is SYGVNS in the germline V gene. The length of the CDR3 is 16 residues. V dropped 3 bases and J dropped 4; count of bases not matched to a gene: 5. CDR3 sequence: CASSEPRLAGGYEQYF. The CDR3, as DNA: TGTGCCAGCAGTGAGCCTCGACTAGCGGGAGGGTACGAGCAGTACTTC.

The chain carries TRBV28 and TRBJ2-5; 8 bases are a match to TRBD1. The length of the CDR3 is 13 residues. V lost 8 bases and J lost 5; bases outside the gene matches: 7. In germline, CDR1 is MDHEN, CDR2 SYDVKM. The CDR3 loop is CASRNRDRETQYF. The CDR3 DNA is TGTGCCAGCCGGAACAGGGACAGGGAGACCCAGTACTTC.

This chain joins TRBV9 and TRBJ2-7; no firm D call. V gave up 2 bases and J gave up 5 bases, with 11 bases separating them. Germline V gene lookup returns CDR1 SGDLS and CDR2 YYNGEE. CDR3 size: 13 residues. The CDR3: CASSVSLVDEQYF. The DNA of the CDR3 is TGTGCCAGCAGCGTTAGTCTGGTAGACGAGCAGTACTTC.

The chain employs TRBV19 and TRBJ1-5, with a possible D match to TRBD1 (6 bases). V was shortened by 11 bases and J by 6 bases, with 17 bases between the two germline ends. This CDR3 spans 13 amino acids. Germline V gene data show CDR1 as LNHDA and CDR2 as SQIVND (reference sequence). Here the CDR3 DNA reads TGTGCCTCGAAGGGGGTAGAGGCTCAGCCCCAGCATTTT. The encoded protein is CASKGVEAQPQHF.

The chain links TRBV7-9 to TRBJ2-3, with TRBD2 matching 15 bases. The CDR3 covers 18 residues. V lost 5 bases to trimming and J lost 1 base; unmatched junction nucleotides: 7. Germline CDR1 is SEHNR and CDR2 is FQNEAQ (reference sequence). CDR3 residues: CASSVGLAGGPGTDTQYF. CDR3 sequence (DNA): TGTGCCAGCAGCGTCGGACTAGCGGGAGGGCCGGGCACAGATACGCAGTATTTT.

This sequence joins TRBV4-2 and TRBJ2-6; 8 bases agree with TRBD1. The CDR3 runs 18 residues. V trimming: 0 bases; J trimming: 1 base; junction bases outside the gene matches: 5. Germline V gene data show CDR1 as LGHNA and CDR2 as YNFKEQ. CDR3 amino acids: CASSQEGTGTSGANVLTF. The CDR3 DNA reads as TGTGCCAGCAGCCAAGAAGGGACAGGAACGTCTGGGGCCAACGTCCTGACTTTC.

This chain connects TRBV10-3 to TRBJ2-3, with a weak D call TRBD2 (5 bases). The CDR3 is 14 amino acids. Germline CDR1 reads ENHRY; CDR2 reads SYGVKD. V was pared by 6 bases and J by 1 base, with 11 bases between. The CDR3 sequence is CAIRAGLGTDTQYF. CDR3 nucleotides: TGTGCCATCAGGGCTGGACTTGGCACAGATACGCAGTATTTT.

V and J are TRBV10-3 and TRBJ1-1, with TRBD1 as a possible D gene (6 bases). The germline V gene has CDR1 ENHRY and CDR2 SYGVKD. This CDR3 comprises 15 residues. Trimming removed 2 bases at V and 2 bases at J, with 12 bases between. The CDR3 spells CAISEPWTANTEAFF. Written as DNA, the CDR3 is TGTGCCATCAGTGAGCCCTGGACAGCCAACACTGAAGCTTTCTTT.